A selection of T cell receptor beta chains follows, all from one sample in a study of metastatic and nonmetastatic thyroid tumors. MiXCR was used by TCRdb to re-call the PCR reads. The sample has 55,000 or so clones; around a sixth are singletons. The sequenced sample was blood. The receptors originated from a female donor with papillary thyroid cancer or a benign thyroid nodule (not recorded which). Some clones in this sample may be carry-over from other donors' samples. Each CDR3 is given with its conserved first and last residue. The order of the fields is clone size, J gene, V gene, D gene, CDR3 protein, CDR3 DNA. The D gene is left open where the match is weak. Not every row has a clone size; where given, it reads once, few, many or a size class.

>many|TRBJ2-6|TRBV6-5|NA
CASSYTPVSGANVLTF
TGTGCCAGCAGTTATACTCCGGTCTCTGGGGCCAACGTCCTGACTTTC
>many|TRBJ2-2|TRBV9|NA
CASSGAQGRTGELFF
TGTGCCAGCAGCGGGGCACAGGGTCGAACCGGGGAGCTGTTTTTT
>few|TRBJ2-7|TRBV10-1|NA
CASSETHFYEQYF
TGCGCCAGCAGTGAGACGCATTTCTACGAGCAGTACTTC
>NA|TRBJ1-2|TRBV30|NA
CAWSAGTGYTF
TGTGCCTGGAGTGCGGGGACGGGCTACACCTTC
>few|TRBJ2-1|TRBV20-1|NA
CSAREGVSVLYNEQFF
TGCAGTGCTAGAGAGGGTGTAAGCGTCCTATACAATGAGCAGTTCTTC
>NA|TRBJ1-1|TRBV6-1|NA
CASTFRANTEASF
TGTGCCAGCACCTTTCGTGCGAACACTGAAGCCTCCTTT
>NA|TRBJ2-2|TRBV5-1|NA
CASIQGKTGEPFF
TGCGCCAGCATCCAGGGGAAAACCGGGGAGCCGTTTTTT
>many|TRBJ2-3|TRBV20-1|NA
CSASRSTDTQYF
TGCAGTGCTAGCAGATCCACAGATACGCAGTATTTT
>NA|TRBJ1-5|TRBV6-2/TRBV6-3|NA
CASSYGTLNQPQHF
TGTGCCAGCAGTTACGGGACCTTAAATCAGCCCCAGCATTTT
>few|TRBJ1-2|TRBV24-1|TRBD1
CATSAGTVGFYGYAF
TGTGCCACCAGTGCGGGGACAGTGGGTTTCTATGGCTACGCCTTC
>NA|TRBJ2-1|TRBV19|TRBD2
CASSNLLAGGSSYNEQFF
TGTGCCAGTAGTAATTTACTAGCGGGAGGGAGCTCCTACAATGAGCAGTTCTTC
>many|TRBJ2-5|TRBV18|TRBD1
CASSPTGTGSQTQYF
TGTGCCAGCTCACCCACCGGGACAGGCTCGCAGACCCAGTACTTC
>many|TRBJ2-1|TRBV19|NA
CASRNSYSSYNEQFF
TGTGCCAGTAGAAACAGCTATTCGTCCTACAATGAGCAGTTCTTC
>many|TRBJ2-1|TRBV24-1|TRBD2
CATSDFGGLAGVNEQFF
TGTGCCACCAGTGATTTTGGGGGACTAGCGGGAGTTAATGAGCAGTTCTTC
>NA|TRBJ1-1|TRBV11-1|NA
CASSLGQPITEAFF
TGTGCCAGCAGCTTAGGGCAGCCGATAACTGAAGCTTTCTTT
>few|TRBJ2-1|TRBV28|TRBD2
CASSTTLAGGPNEQFF
TGTGCCAGCAGTACCACCTTAGCGGGAGGGCCCAATGAGCAGTTCTTC
>few|TRBJ1-1|TRBV6-5|NA
CASSYPGANTEAFF
TGTGCCAGCAGTTACCCAGGGGCCAACACTGAAGCTTTCTTT
>NA|TRBJ2-7|TRBV20-1|TRBD2
CSARLAGGSYYQYF
TGCAGTGCTAGACTAGCGGGAGGATCCTACTATCAGTACTTC
>few|TRBJ2-7|TRBV6-5|TRBD2
CAAGTSGGCEQYF
TGTGCCGCAGGGACTAGCGGGGGTTGCGAGCAGTACTTC
>NA|TRBJ2-1|TRBV20-1|TRBD2
CSAKGRGTSCYNEQFF
TGCAGTGCTAAAGGCCGGGGGACTAGCTGTTACAATGAGCAGTTCTTC
>many|TRBJ1-1|TRBV6-5|NA
CASSYDRRMNTEAFF
TGTGCCAGCAGTTACGACCGGAGGATGAACACTGAAGCTTTCTTT
>many|TRBJ2-1|TRBV28|TRBD2
CASSAAGAANNEQFF
TGTGCCAGCAGTGCCGCGGGAGCTGCGAACAATGAGCAGTTCTTC
>many|TRBJ1-1|TRBV20-1|TRBD1
CSATKYSGQGHTEAFF
TGCAGTGCTACCAAATATAGTGGACAGGGACACACTGAAGCTTTCTTT
>few|TRBJ2-2|TRBV29-1|TRBD2
CSVLGTSGRTGELLF
TGCAGCGTTCTGGGGACTAGCGGGAGGACCGGGGAGCTGCTTTTT
>many|TRBJ2-3|TRBV3-1|NA
CASSQLLGDTQYF
TGTGCCAGCAGCCAATTACTAGGAGATACGCAGTATTTT
>NA|TRBJ1-2|TRBV20-1|NA
CSAMVGGISYCYTF
TGCAGTGCTATGGTCGGGGGGATTAGCTATTGCTACACCTTC
>many|TRBJ2-2|TRBV9|NA
CASSPRDTGELFF
TGTGCCAGCAGCCCCCGGGACACCGGGGAGCTGTTTTTT
>NA|TRBJ1-2|TRBV6-1|NA
CAISVSGYGYTF
TGTGCCATCAGCGTGTCAGGCTATGGCTACACCTTC
>NA|TRBJ2-2|TRBV5-5|NA
CASSLGMGSGELFF
TGTGCCAGCAGCTTGGGGATGGGGTCCGGGGAGCTGTTTTTT
>NA|TRBJ1-1|TRBV12-3/TRBV12-4|NA
CASSSSLQTRPSFFF
TGTGCCAGCAGTTCATCCCTGCAGACACGGCCCTCGTTCTTCTTT